What follows describes a single T cell receptor beta chain. The antigen it binds to is not known. Base-call qualities are not available, and no considerably larger clone is one nucleotide away. All donors were healthy Caucasians. The twin cohort comprised three pairs of female monozygotic twins, all aged about 18 to 30 years. CD4+ and CD8+ T cell populations were isolated with positive isolation kits from Invitrogen. The data derive from a study of identical twins (dated by TCRdb to 2016 to 2017). Looking at the study overall: TCR alpha and beta repertoires from monozygotic twins, unrelated adults of various ages and cord blood were deep-sequenced to test whether fetal clonotypes persist. To rule out contamination, the twin experiments were replicated at different times with different library preparation protocols. Paper-wide results and their limitations: Compared with coincidental sharing between unrelated individuals, an excess of low generation-probability sequences was observed among out-of-frame TCR alpha sequences shared between twins. Fewer insertions were carried by abundant cord blood beta clonotypes; a weaker similar trend was observed in young adult naive repertoires, while no such trend was observed in memory repertoires. Because the same donors could not be followed over many years, the conclusions relied on cross-sectional statistical analysis. Invariant T cells such as MAIT and iNKT could partly confound zero-insertion analyses, although diverse VJ usage argued against such confounding for most clonotypes. In monozygotic twins, out-of-frame TCR alpha sharing was systematically underestimated by recombination models, although the models agreed with sharing between unrelated individuals. Excess twin sharing in beta out-of-frame sequences was weaker because fewer shared sequences lowered the signal-to-noise ratio.

The library was produced with 5' RACE. This sample was sequenced with an Illumina HiSeq 2000. A universal primer binding site was introduced by template switching, and a unique molecular identifier was present in the final cDNA, enabling accurate counting of TCR cDNA molecules. Specific primers in the conserved constant-segment region were used to synthesize first-strand cDNA for the TCR alpha and beta chains. To control for contamination, each cDNA library was double barcoded with a SMART-Mk sample barcode plus Illumina barcodes. TruSeq adapter sequences and Illumina sample barcodes were added in two successive PCR steps. The TCR alpha and beta cDNA libraries were sequenced on the Illumina HiSeq platform using custom primers. Per the source publication's procedure: MiGEC was used to process raw reads and extract unique molecular identifiers, and MiXCR was used to find CDR3 positions. For each individual, recombination models were inferred using an EM algorithm with the repgenHMM and IGoR tools. The tcR package in R was used for shared clonotype analysis, with sharing normalized by the product of cloneset sizes. To study raw recombination without the effects of thymic and clonal selection, out-of-frame nonproductive sequences were analyzed. In TCRdb, the public reads were trimmed at Q25 with fastp and aligned with MiXCR, with productive beta chains retained. For every CDR3 protein sequence, its rows merge into one entry that carries the most common genes and DNA. These V and J calls originate from TCRdb's pipeline instead of the authors' own analysis. The sample table records about 530,000 distinct CDR3 sequences; around 24% of these occur just once. In total, the top ten clones hold 0.48% of the sample.

The trim is 5 bases for V and 4 bases for J, with a gap of 18 bases between the germline ends. There are 15 amino acids in the CDR3, from cysteine to phenylalanine inclusive. The retained sequence is limited to the CDR3, 45 bases, with the frame set at the first base. The germline V gene (reference sequence) provides CDR1 SEHNR and CDR2 FQNEAQ. In addition, the sample was reused for a study of yellow fever vaccine responses in identical twins. In that second paper, the authors write: The authors reported that the T cell response to vaccination in identical twins appeared partly convergent and partly personalized. In identical twins, the study followed T cell clones that responded to the vaccine with precision.

The receptor chain draws on TRBV7-9 and TRBJ2-7; the D gene cannot be named for sure. The receptor was isolated from a young woman in good health. The source material was CD4+ T cells sorted from blood. The CDR3 region has the sequence CASSDANPGLYEQYF. The bases are TGTGCCAGCAGCGACGCCAATCCAGGATTGTACGAGCAGTACTTC.